This T cell receptor (beta chain) appears in the sequencing data of a study of tumor-infiltrating lymphocytes in primary liver carcinoma. Reverse transcription of roughly 0.45 ug total RNA with a constant-region primer produced TCR beta cDNA. What produced the TCR beta libraries was three nested multiplex PCR rounds using slightly modified ARM-PCR. Researchers ran the first two PCR rounds for 9 to 10 cycles each with TRBV1-TRBV30 forward primers and a C-beta reverse primer. Using its own MiXCR run on the multiplex PCR reads, TCRdb lists one record per CDR3 protein. This table holds some 50,000 distinct CDR3 sequences, 70% to 85% found once. It was from about 20-30 mg of unsorted bulk tissue that RNA and DNA were co-extracted. The V and J ends lost 2 bases and 0 bases, in that order; junction bases with no gene match: 14. Germline V gene sequence: CDR1 DFQATT, CDR2 SNEGSKA (reference sequence). This CDR3 spans 19 amino acids.

This chain joins TRBV20-1 and TRBJ1-5; 9 bases agree with TRBD1. This receptor was identified in a man aged 40-49 years with primary liver carcinoma and hepatitis B virus infection. Material for sequencing was liver tumor tissue from sampling region 5. Indicated subset: tumor region T5, tumor centre. The CDR3 is CSARKLTGTGSNSNQPQHF. The CDR3 DNA reads TGCAGTGCTAGAAAATTAACCGGGACAGGGAGTAATAGCAATCAGCCCCAGCATTTT.